Presented here are 18 T cell receptor beta chains from one specimen sequenced in a study of blood T cell repertoires in COVID-19. Clones were sequenced by immunoSEQ multiplex PCR, and TCRdb holds only the in-frame ones, with some missing. Of over 200,000 clones listed, roughly four fifths are singletons. The sample consisted of peripheral blood. Every receptor here comes from a woman aged 40 to 50 with acute or convalescent COVID-19.

V usage is TRBV11-3 and J usage is TRBJ2-1, with 11 bases aligning to TRBD2. Germline loops: CDR1 SGHNT, CDR2 YENEEA. With 2 bases clipped from V and 7 bases from J, the junction kept 13 bases outside the gene matches. This CDR3 has 18 amino acids. CDR3 sequence: CASSLRGKTSGIRNEQFF. The CDR3 coding sequence is TGTGCCAGCAGCTTACGGGGGAAGACTAGCGGGATTCGAAATGAGCAGTTCTTC.

The chain combines TRBV6-5 with TRBJ1-2, with 8 nucleotides matching TRBD1. This CDR3 comprises 16 residues. The V gene end was trimmed by 0 bases and the J gene end by 2 bases; junction bases not matched to a gene: 5. Per the germline V gene, CDR1 is MNHEY and CDR2 is SVGAGI. The chain's CDR3 is CASSYSTTGVNYGYTF. Written as DNA, the CDR3 is TGTGCCAGCAGTTACTCGACGACAGGGGTAAACTATGGCTACACCTTC.

This clone was seen a few times. The chain has TRBV5-1 and TRBJ1-6; the D is unclear. CDR1 is SGHRS, CDR2 YFSETQ, per germline. The CDR3 has 11 residues. V was cut by 7 bases and J by 6 bases, with 5 bases left in between. Here the CDR3 DNA reads TGCGCCAGCGGCATTAATTCACCCCTCCACTTT. Translated, it gives CASGINSPLHF. Full variable domain (rest looked up from reference TRBV5-1 and TRBJ1-6): KAGVTQTPRYLIKTRGQQVTLSCSPISGHRSVSWYQQTPGQGLQFLFEYFSETQRNKGNFPGRFSGRQFSNSRSEMNVSTLELGDSALYLCASGINSPLHFGNGTRLTVT.

This chain joins TRBV6-5 and TRBJ2-3; 10 nucleotides align to TRBD1. Losses at the gene ends were 5 bases for V and 5 bases for J; bases not matched to a gene: 4. This CDR3 is 14 amino acids long. Germline-derived CDR1 and CDR2 are MNHEY and SVGAGI. The CDR3 loop reads CASSLWDRGDTQYF. The CDR3 DNA sequence: TGTGCCAGCAGTCTATGGGACAGGGGAGATACGCAGTATTTT.

V gene TRBV5-1 combines with J gene TRBJ2-3, with 9 positions matching TRBD2. Trimming at V came to 0 bases and at J to 0 bases, leaving 8 bases not matched to a gene. The CDR3 has 18 residues. Germline V gene lookup returns CDR1 SGHRS and CDR2 YFSETQ. The CDR3: CASSLVASGVLSTDTQYF. CDR3 DNA: TGCGCCAGCAGCTTGGTGGCTAGCGGGGTTTTGAGCACAGATACGCAGTATTTT. Using reference TRBV5-1 and TRBJ2-3 for the parts outside the CDR3, the full variable domain is KAGVTQTPRYLIKTRGQQVTLSCSPISGHRSVSWYQQTPGQGLQFLFEYFSETQRNKGNFPGRFSGRQFSNSRSEMNVSTLELGDSALYLCASSLVASGVLSTDTQYFGPGTRLTVL.

The chain is built from TRBV30 and TRBJ2-7; the match to TRBD1 covers 7 bases. The CDR3 is made up of 14 amino acids. Germline loops: CDR1 GTSNPN, CDR2 SVGIG (reference sequence). J lost 4 bases, V lost 2 bases, and 8 bases had no gene match. As DNA, the CDR3 is TGTGCCTGGAGTAGTGCAGGGGGTCGGTACGAGCAGTACTTC. Translated, it gives CAWSSAGGRYEQYF.

The rearrangement links TRBV5-4 to TRBJ2-1, with TRBD2 matching 8 bases. The germline V gene encodes CDR1 SGHNT and CDR2 YYREEE (reference sequence). This CDR3 has 15 amino acids. J was trimmed by 7 bases and V by 4 bases; bases with no gene match: 10. The CDR3 sequence: CASSLTGGGHNEQFF. The DNA of the CDR3 is TGTGCCAGCAGCCTCACGGGAGGGGGACATAATGAGCAGTTCTTC.

The V and J genes are TRBV7-2 and TRBJ1-2; TRBD1 matches 7 bases. CDR1 is SGHTA and CDR2 is FQGNSA in the germline V gene. There are 15 residues in the CDR3. Trimming took 3 bases from V and 1 from J; bases not matched to a gene: 5. The CDR3 loop reads CASSFRTGGNYGYTF. DNA for the CDR3: TGTGCCAGCAGCTTTCGGACAGGCGGTAACTATGGCTACACCTTC.

The V gene is TRBV10-2, the J gene TRBJ2-5, with 14 bases aligning to TRBD2. V dropped 3 bases and J dropped 4; count of bases not matched to a gene: 4. The CDR3 is made up of 16 amino acids. Per the germline V gene, CDR1 is WSHSY and CDR2 is SAAADI. Written as DNA, the CDR3 is TGCGCCAGCAGTGATGGGACTAGCGGGAGACGAGAGACCCAGTACTTC. It codes for CASSDGTSGRRETQYF.

This chain joins TRBV18 and TRBJ2-5; D is perhaps TRBD2 (6 bases). Trimming left V 0 bases short and J 5 bases short, with 13 bases between. Germline V gene data show CDR1 as KGHSH and CDR2 as LQKENI. The CDR3 has 15 residues. The CDR3 sequence is CASSPPAGRPETQYF. The DNA for the CDR3 is TGTGCCAGCTCACCACCCGCAGGGAGGCCGGAGACCCAGTACTTC.

This chain links TRBV6-5 with TRBJ1-2; 9 bases agree with TRBD1. CDR1 and CDR2 (germline): MNHEY, SVGAGI. With V trimmed by 4 bases and J by 6 bases, 6 bases remained unmatched. The CDR3 sequence is 14 residues long. CDR3 nucleotides: TGTGCCAGCAGTTCCGGGACAGGGCCGCATGGCTACACCTTC. Encoded protein: CASSSGTGPHGYTF.

The genes are TRBV5-5 and TRBJ1-1, with D possibly TRBD1 on 5 matching bases. Germline values: CDR1 SGHKS, CDR2 YYEKEE (reference sequence). The CDR3 length is 16 residues. The V end lost 1 base, the J end lost 5 bases, and 18 bases lay between the germline ends. The CDR3 loop is CASSLFARAKSTEAFF. DNA of the CDR3: TGTGCCAGCAGCTTGTTCGCCAGGGCCAAAAGTACTGAAGCTTTCTTT.

This chain joins TRBV6-5 and TRBJ2-1; D is perhaps TRBD1 (5 bases). The CDR3 length is 15 residues. CDR1 MNHEY and CDR2 SVGAGI come from the germline V gene. V dropped 6 bases and J dropped 0 bases, with 12 bases sitting between them. CDR3 residues: CASRATASSYNEQFF. The DNA for the CDR3 is TGTGCCAGCAGAGCGACAGCCAGCTCCTACAATGAGCAGTTCTTC.

The chain combines TRBV3-1 (or the pseudogene TRBV3-2) with TRBJ2-1; 8 bases map to TRBD2. The V gene end was trimmed by 1 base and the J gene end by 6 bases; junction bases not matched to a gene: 8. CDR1 and CDR2 from the germline V gene are LGHDT and YNNKEL (reference sequence). This CDR3 spans 16 amino acids. The DNA of the CDR3 is TGTGCCAGCAGCCAAGTAGAAGCGGGAGTATTCAATGAGCAGTTCTTC. It yields the protein CASSQVEAGVFNEQFF.

The chain recombines TRBV19 with TRBJ2-1, with 8 bases identical to TRBD2. This CDR3 is built from 15 residues. Germline V gene sequence: CDR1 LNHDA, CDR2 SQIVND (reference sequence). After removal of 6 bases from V and 7 bases from J, the junction contained 11 bases not matched to a gene. The CDR3 nucleotides are TGTGCCAGTAGGGGTGTCAGCGGGAGTAGTAATGAGCAGTTCTTC. It is translated as CASRGVSGSSNEQFF.

This chain links TRBV12-3 or TRBV12-4 with TRBJ2-5, with TRBD1 matching 7 bases. V shed 3 bases, J shed 7 bases, and the junction held 2 bases outside the gene matches. The CDR3 loop spans 12 amino acids. The CDR3 sequence is CASSFPGGTQYF. The CDR3 nucleotides are TGTGCCAGCAGTTTTCCAGGGGGGACCCAGTACTTC.

In the case of this clone: In the same sample, other DNA sequences code for this CDR3. V gene TRBV18 combines with J gene TRBJ1-1, with D unclear. In germline, CDR1 is KGHSH, CDR2 LQKENI. Trimming took 2 bases from V and 1 from J, leaving 5 bases between them. This CDR3 is 13 amino acids long. CDR3 protein: CASSPTRNTEAFF. CDR3 coding DNA: TGTGCCAGCTCACCAACACGGAACACTGAAGCTTTCTTT.

V is TRBV7-3 and J is TRBJ1-5; 9 nucleotides line up with TRBD1. Per the germline V gene, CDR1 is SGHTA and CDR2 is FQGTGA. The CDR3 is made up of 16 amino acids. Germline trimming cut 5 bases from V and 2 bases from J; bases unmatched to any gene: 7. CDR3 nucleotide sequence: TGTGCCAGCAGCCCTCCGGGACAGGGCGGCAATCAGCCCCAGCATTTT. Amino acids: CASSPPGQGGNQPQHF. The full variable domain, rest sourced from reference TRBV7-3 and TRBJ1-5, is GAGVSQTPSNKVTEKGKYVELRCDPISGHTALYWYRQSLGQGPEFLIYFQGTGAADDSGLPNDRFFAVRPEGSVSTLKIQRTERGDSAVYLCASSPPGQGGNQPQHFGDGTRLSIL.